The 17 T cell receptor beta chains presented below share a single source sample, sequenced in a study of T cell clonotyping in hematopoietic cell transplantation. Assay used: immunoSEQ multiplex PCR; TCRdb lists only in-frame clones, some missing. The table lists 10,000 to 11,000 clones, roughly 84% of them singletons. Sample time point: recipient sample about 28 days before transplant, after cytoreduction. Source: peripheral blood mononuclear cells, taken before stem cell transplant. These receptors all come from a woman in her fifties or sixties with chronic myeloid leukemia. Some clones in this sample may be carry-over from other donors' samples.

This clone was seen a few times. The chain combines TRBV10-2 with TRBJ1-2; weak D call: TRBD1 (6 bases). The CDR3 extends over 15 amino acids. Trimming left V 1 base short and J 6 bases short, with 15 bases between. CDR1 is WSHSY and CDR2 is SAAADI in the germline V gene. CDR3 region: CASSEYREGSDGYTF. The CDR3 coding sequence is TGCGCCAGCAGTGAGTACAGGGAGGGTTCTGATGGCTACACCTTC.

This clone showed up just a few times. The genes are TRBV27 and TRBJ1-3; 8 bases align to TRBD1. With 5 bases clipped from V and 4 bases from J, the junction kept 7 bases outside the gene matches. This CDR3 comprises 15 residues. Germline V lookup: CDR1 MNHEY, CDR2 SMNVEV (reference sequence). In nucleotides, the CDR3 is TGTGCCAGCAGTCCCAGGGGGCGCGACGGAAACACCATATATTTT. Translated: CASSPRGRDGNTIYF.

This chain connects TRBV7-6 to TRBJ2-7; 7 bases are shared with TRBD2. Germline CDR1 SGHVS, CDR2 FNYEAQ. This CDR3 is 14 amino acids long. V was pared by 5 bases and J by 4 bases, with 8 bases of the junction left unmatched. CDR3 in DNA: TGTGCCAGCAGCCGGGTGGGGGGGGTGTACGAGCAGTACTTC. Its protein is CASSRVGGVYEQYF.

This chain connects TRBV10-1 to TRBJ1-4, with D possibly TRBD1 on 5 matching bases. Trimming removed 6 bases from V and 0 bases from J, with 11 bases in between. Germline V CDR1 and CDR2: WNHNN, SYGVQD (reference sequence). The CDR3 runs to 15 residues. CDR3 sequence: CASSRDSATNEKLFF. The CDR3 DNA follows: TGCGCCAGCAGCCGCGACAGTGCAACTAATGAAAAACTGTTTTTT.

The chain employs TRBV6-1 and TRBJ1-1, with a weak D call TRBD1 (5 bases). V lost 5 bases, J lost 1 base, and 8 bases lay in between. Germline assignment: CDR1 MNHNS and CDR2 SASEGT. There are 13 residues in the CDR3. CDR3 protein: CASSYDRNTEAFF. The CDR3, as DNA: TGTGCCAGCAGTTATGACAGGAACACTGAAGCTTTCTTT.

The gene calls are TRBV6-6 and TRBJ1-1; no reliable D call. CDR1 is MNHNY, CDR2 SVGAGI, per germline (reference sequence). The ends were cut back, 0 bases at V and 4 bases at J, with 15 bases in the middle. The CDR3 totals 16 residues. CDR3 sequence reads: CASSYSRQTSPTEAFF. CDR3 coding DNA: TGTGCCAGCAGTTACTCGCGGCAAACATCTCCCACTGAAGCTTTCTTT.

The V and J genes are TRBV27 and TRBJ2-7, with 9 nucleotides matching TRBD2. Trimming cost V 5 bases and J 1 base; bases outside gene matches: 9. The CDR3 totals 16 residues. The germline CDR1 and CDR2 sequences are MNHEY and SMNVEV (reference sequence). This CDR3 is CASSLGSGSQSYEQYF. The CDR3 DNA follows: TGTGCCAGCAGTCTAGGTAGCGGGAGCCAATCCTACGAGCAGTACTTC.

This clone was seen once. The chain has TRBV7-3 and TRBJ2-1; TRBD2 matches 13 bases. Germline V gene lookup returns CDR1 SGHTA and CDR2 FQGTGA. Trimming removed 5 bases from V and 8 bases from J; junction bases left unmatched: 6. The CDR3 has 15 amino acids. The CDR3 nucleotides are TGTGCCAGCAGCCTTGGACTAGCGGGAGTCGATGAGCAGTTCTTC. It specifies CASSLGLAGVDEQFF.

This clone was seen once. The chain recombines TRBV5-1 with TRBJ2-1; D is possibly TRBD2 (6 bases). The CDR3 contains 14 residues. Trimming pared 6 bases from V and 2 bases from J, leaving 12 bases between. The germline V gene encodes CDR1 SGHRS and CDR2 YFSETQ. As DNA, the CDR3 is TGCGCCAGCACCGGAACGGGAGCCTACAATGAGCAGTTCTTC. As protein: CASTGTGAYNEQFF.

The chain is built from TRBV2 and TRBJ2-7; 8 bases agree with TRBD1. Germline CDR1 reads SNHLY; CDR2 reads FYNNEI. The V and J ends lost 7 bases and 1 base, in that order; junction bases with no gene match: 6. The CDR3 length is 14 residues. The DNA for the CDR3 is TGTGCCAGCAATCCGGACAGGGCTTCCTACGAGCAGTACTTC. This translates into CASNPDRASYEQYF. Variable domain in full (rest from reference TRBV2 and TRBJ2-7): EPEVTQTPSHQVTQMGQEVILRCVPISNHLYFYWYRQILGQKVEFLVSFYNNEISEKSEIFDDQFSVERPDGSNFTLKIRSTKLEDSAMYFCASNPDRASYEQYFGPGTRLTVT.

The chain joins TRBV6-1 to TRBJ2-7; the match to TRBD1 covers 7 bases. Germline V CDR1 and CDR2: MNHNS, SASEGT. The V segment lost 4 bases and the J segment 3 bases; nucleotides outside the gene matches: 6. This CDR3 comprises 14 residues. CDR3 DNA: TGTGCCAGCAGTGTTGGAAGGGGGCTCTACGAGCAGTACTTC. Residues: CASSVGRGLYEQYF.

J is TRBJ2-7 and V is TRBV20-1, with unresolved D. CDR3 length: 11 residues. Germline lookup yields CDR1 DFQATT and CDR2 SNEGSKA (reference sequence). Trimming left V 3 bases short and J 3 bases short, with 6 bases between. CDR3 DNA: TGCAGTGCTAGCACTGTCTACGAGCAGTACTTC. Translating gives CSASTVYEQYF.

The gene calls are TRBV7-8 and TRBJ1-2, with TRBD1 as a possible D gene (5 bases). CDR3 size: 16 residues. From germline, CDR1 is SGHVS and CDR2 FQNEAQ. The V end was cut by 0 bases, the J end by 2 bases, with 13 bases between. As DNA, the CDR3 is TGTGCCAGCAGCTTAGCTCCCGATGGGGGGAACTATGGCTACACCTTC. As protein: CASSLAPDGGNYGYTF. Combining the CDR3 with reference TRBV7-8 and TRBJ1-2 gives the whole variable domain GAGVSQSPRYKVAKRGQDVALRCDPISGHVSLFWYQQALGQGPEFLTYFQNEAQLDKSGLPSDRFFAERPEGSVSTLKIQRTQQEDSAVYLCASSLAPDGGNYGYTFGSGTRLTVV.

Only a few counts were recorded for this clone. The chain couples TRBV6-1 to TRBJ2-7; D is uncertain. The CDR3 totals 14 residues. Looked up from germline, CDR1 is MNHNS and CDR2 is SASEGT. Trimming took 1 base from V and 8 from J, leaving 15 bases between them. The CDR3, as DNA: TGTGCCAGCAGTGAAGGAGGAAGTTGGGGTCAGCAGTACTTC. It is translated as CASSEGGSWGQQYF.

The chain joins TRBV7-9 to TRBJ2-3; 7 nucleotides line up with TRBD1. The V segment lost 10 bases and the J segment 3 bases; nucleotides outside the gene matches: 7. Germline CDR1 and CDR2: SEHNR and FQNEAQ (reference sequence). This CDR3 region has 13 residues. CDR3: CATRQGTTDTQYF. The CDR3 region has the DNA TGTGCCACACGACAGGGAACGACAGATACGCAGTATTTT.

This clone was picked up one time. The chain couples TRBV14 to TRBJ2-3; no clear D gene. Germline CDR1 reads SGHDN; CDR2 reads FVKESK. Trimming shortened V by 2 bases and J by 0 bases, and 15 bases separated the two germline ends. The CDR3 runs 17 residues. The CDR3 nucleotides read TGTGCCAGCAGCCAATTATCCGCTACACGTAGCACAGATACGCAGTATTTT. This sequence encodes CASSQLSATRSTDTQYF.

Only one count was recorded for this clone. The chain recombines TRBV7-3 with TRBJ2-1; possible D gene TRBD1, 6 bases. V was cut by 5 bases and J by 1 base, with 15 bases left in between. Looked up from germline, CDR1 is SGHTA and CDR2 is FQGTGA. This CDR3 is 16 amino acids long. The chain's CDR3 is CASSAGTPSSYNEQFF. The CDR3 DNA reads as TGTGCCAGCAGCGCTGGGACACCGTCGTCCTACAATGAGCAGTTCTTC.